Listed below are T cell receptor beta chains from one sample, sequenced in a study of cytomegalovirus exposure and HLA in healthy donors. Sequencing was performed with immunoSEQ multiplex PCR; in TCRdb, only in-frame clones are kept and a portion is missing. The sample carries around 190,000 clones, 70% to 80% recorded once. The sequenced material came from PBMCs. The origin of the receptors is a man aged 30 to 45 in good health and CMV-seronegative. Each CDR3 is given with its conserved first and last residue. D genes are given only for firm matches. Only some rows state a clone size, as once, few, many or a class for expanded clones.

NA	TRBJ1-2	once	TRBV29-1	CSVVVGAEYGYTF	TGCAGCGTGGTCGTGGGGGCAGAGTATGGCTACACCTTC
TRBD1	TRBJ2-3	NA	TRBV11-2	CASSKKTGPITDTQYF	TGTGCCAGCAGTAAGAAGACAGGGCCAATCACAGATACGCAGTATTTT
NA	TRBJ1-6	NA	TRBV29-1	CSVDVGDNSPLHF	TGCAGCGTTGACGTTGGAGATAATTCACCCCTCCACTTT
TRBD1	TRBJ1-5	NA	TRBV7-2	CASSLGQGSNQPQHF	TGTGCCAGCAGCTTGGGACAGGGATCCAATCAGCCCCAGCATTTT
TRBD1	TRBJ2-5	NA	TRBV6-1	CASSERQGVWSTQYF	TGTGCCAGCAGTGAACGACAGGGCGTTTGGTCGACCCAGTACTTC
NA	TRBJ1-2	NA	TRBV28	CASISGDYGYTF	TGTGCCAGCATATCCGGAGACTATGGCTACACCTTC
NA	TRBJ1-1	NA	TRBV6-6	CASRPREGTEAFF	TGTGCCAGCAGACCTAGGGAGGGCACTGAAGCTTTCTTT
NA	TRBJ1-5	NA	TRBV5-1	CASSLEQGGQPQHF	TGCGCCAGCAGCTTGGAACAGGGTGGTCAGCCCCAGCATTTT
NA	TRBJ1-5	NA	TRBV28	CASSSTSMYSNQPQHF	TGTGCCAGCAGTTCTACTTCTATGTATAGCAATCAGCCCCAGCATTTT
TRBD1	TRBJ1-2	NA	TRBV9	CASSVDPALTGNYGYTF	TGTGCCAGCAGCGTAGACCCCGCCTTGACAGGGAACTATGGCTACACCTTC
NA	TRBJ1-1	NA	TRBV29-1	CSVMGYTEAFF	TGCAGCGTGATGGGCTACACTGAAGCTTTCTTT
NA	TRBJ2-6	NA	TRBV10-3	CASTGDGANVLTF	TGTGCCTCGACCGGGGATGGGGCCAACGTCCTGACTTTC
NA	TRBJ2-2	NA	TRBV5-3	CARSLTGHNCSRELFF	TGTGCCAGAAGCTTGACCGGTCACAATTGTAGCAGGGAGCTGTTTTTT
NA	TRBJ1-3	NA	TRBV4-1	CASSHPTPDSGNTIYF	TGCGCCAGCAGCCATCCCACCCCAGACTCTGGAAACACCATATATTTT
NA	TRBJ2-5	NA	TRBV15	CATSNSPGRDEGTQYF	TGTGCCACCAGCAACAGCCCTGGGCGGGACGAGGGGACCCAGTACTTC
TRBD2	TRBJ2-1	NA	TRBV7-2	CASSLGTSGYPSSYNEQFF	TGTGCCAGCAGCTTAGGCACTAGCGGTTATCCGAGCTCCTACAATGAGCAGTTCTTC